The clone carrying this T cell receptor beta chain was seen a handful of times. TCRdb independently ran MiXCR on the 5' RACE reads; one entry per CDR3 protein. The sample has a few hundred thousand distinct CDR3 sequences, 5.2% seen once; the top ten hold roughly 3%. V shed 3 bases and J shed 3 bases, with 9 bases lying between them. This CDR3 region has 13 residues. Germline V lookup: CDR1 DFQATT, CDR2 SNEGSKA (reference sequence). This entry is derived from a study of T cells after yellow fever vaccination. The TCR comes from a young man who received the YFV17D yellow fever vaccine. Source: CD4+ T cells sorted from PBMCs, taken on the day of the yellow fever booster vaccination. The chain couples TRBV20-1 to TRBJ2-4; D is unclear. The CDR3 nucleotides read TGCAGTGCTAGTCGGCTAAACAAAAACATTCAGTACTTC. This gives the protein CSASRLNKNIQYF.